The following is a T cell receptor beta chain sequence with its context. Its antigen has not been determined. The data stem from a study of cytomegalovirus exposure and HLA in healthy donors (dated by TCRdb to the late 2010s). In terms of the full investigation: In an earlier analysis of around 540 of the donors, 276 Gb of sequence data and 90 million to 120 million unique TCR beta sequences from 180 million or so T cells were reported. The aim of the study was to test whether cataloging public T cell receptors could identify signatures of past pathogen exposure. To predict cytomegalovirus infection status, the study brought together high-throughput TCR immunosequencing, statistical association of individual TCRs with disease status, and machine learning. Four to six DR-DQ haplotypes were handled as single units for association and clustering, since linkage in the cohort was strong. To study patterns of TCR occurrence, a later analysis re-analyzed previously published TCR beta repertoires from around 660 donors and added high-resolution HLA genotyping. In an earlier analysis of roughly 580 of the donors, high-throughput TCR beta sequencing was used to judge whether each TCR beta V gene segment behaved as functional or pseudogenic. A separate validation cohort of about 110 different subjects was used in addition to the 666-subject first cohort. About 300 gigabases of sequencing data and about 92 million unique TCR sequences made up an early release that covered some 640 HLA-typed donors. Across 300 to 500 genotyped donors of the cohort, an average of 235,054 unique TCR beta nucleotide sequences per donor were sequenced, and 15% to 20% of those sequences were non-productive. HLA typing covered class I and class II loci at four-digit resolution. Using immunosequencing, the study profiled T cell repertoires from fewer than 850 subjects and related those repertoires to cytomegalovirus serostatus. Donor age, sex, ethnicity and CMV serostatus were collected together with the repertoire data. Rather than drawing on any new phenotypic data, the later analysis identified candidate immune exposures from TCR beta sequences and the way those sequences occurred across donors. Of the approximately 370 genotyped donors, 70% to 90% were placed in the genetic ancestry cluster associated with self-reported Caucasian donors. All discovery cohort repertoires had been generated on a single sequencing platform. The number of donors typed differed by locus, with 629-630 for A, B, C, DRB1 and DQB1, roughly 520 for DQA1, over 600 for DPA1, and some 450 for DPB1. A later genetic analysis used genome-wide SNP genotypes for about three fifths of the 666 donors, treating that subset as a discovery cohort. Overall results and qualifications from the work: A later analysis reported that several top co-occurrence clusters appeared linked to parvovirus B19, influenza, CMV and Epstein-Barr virus. An association between a missense DCLRE1C variant and V-gene and J-gene trimming of TCR beta chains was found in a later genetic analysis and replicated in an independent cohort. HLA typing was unavailable for some donors at each locus, so association tests used only the typed subset. The sequencing pipeline was judged likely to have produced a cluster of highly shared sequence variants as a technical artifact. In vitro tests confirmed that a few of the cytomegalovirus-associated TCR beta chains recognize cytomegalovirus antigens. For the cohort, immune exposure information was limited to CMV serostatus. Correlated functional status among segregating V segments might be attributable to linkage disequilibrium, but an unknown experimental factor could not be ruled out. The study gave a list of over 150 TCR beta chains associated with cytomegalovirus. The 87-base-pair reads could not distinguish some IMGT-functional V segments, including TRBV6-2 and TRBV6-3, so those segments were excluded. According to a later genetic analysis, donors in an Asian-associated ancestry cluster had fewer N-insertions in productive TCRs than the approximately 670-donor mean. A later analysis found that TCR association rates varied across HLA loci, with DRB1 alleles showing the most associated TCRs and HLA-C alleles the fewest. Most TCR sequences were seen in very few donors, while some public TCRs were found in many individuals. It was suggested by the authors that the approach could potentially be generalized to other disease states and immunological phenotypes. According to a later analysis, most CMV-associated TCR beta chains appeared to be HLA-restricted, and the HLA associations seemed to be driven largely by CMV exposure. In a later analysis, HLA-associated TCR beta chains were found to be more clonally expanded and to have lower generation probabilities than equally common non-associated chains. Some 16 rarely observed V segments, including chromosome 9 orphons, were excluded from the earlier analysis of about 500 of the donors because counts were too low. Sequencing depth was assumed to be roughly uniform across donors in the presence/absence analyses, though that assumption may not hold. Cytomegalovirus status was reported to be diagnosed by the classifier with high specificity and sensitivity in both the original and validation cohorts. A further reported finding was that TCR beta sequences accurately predicted the HLA-A and HLA-B alleles for most subjects in the first cohort. This cohort had only TCR beta chains sequenced, and the lack of alpha or paired-chain data limited which features could be detected. In an earlier analysis of some 500 of the donors, most TCR beta V segments appeared in productive rearrangements about 87% or about 30% of the time, broadly matching IMGT annotations. In a later analysis, some 18,000 TCR beta sequences were associated with specific HLA alleles at a false discovery rate of 0.05. When HLA alleles, especially DR and DQ, strongly co-occurred, attributing TCR associations to individual alleles was difficult.

Library preparation employed the immunoSEQ multiplex PCR assay. The multiplex PCR relied on a mix of 60 forward primers for TCR Vbeta segments and 13 reverse primers for TCR Jbeta segments. The CDR3 region of rearranged TCR beta genes was amplified from genomic DNA with a multiplex PCR assay. The Illumina HiSeq System was used to sequence the amplified TCR beta libraries as 87-base-pair reads. The authors' pipeline ran thus. Across the 670 or so repertoires, a later analysis counted roughly 77 million unique TCR beta chains, roughly 11 million of which were shared by at least two donors. Raw reads were error-corrected and collapsed into unique sequences with a nearest-neighbor algorithm that merged closely related sequences to remove PCR and sequencing errors. CDR3 sequences were aligned to IMGT reference sequences to assign V, D and J gene segments. For a sequence to be retained, at least a six-nucleotide match to both a V gene segment and a J gene segment was required. A rearrangement counted as productive if the CDR3 had no stop codons and remained in frame with V and J, and every other rearrangement counted as non-productive. Following IMGT convention, CDR3 was defined as the stretch from the second conserved V-encoded cysteine to the conserved J-encoded phenylalanine. Sequences without an unambiguous match to a single V gene segment were excluded from the earlier analysis of several hundred of the donors. An earlier analysis of some 610 of the donors called V segments functional above 56.7% productive rearrangements and segregating when the between-donor standard deviation exceeded 5%. A statistical classification framework was built for diagnosing cytomegalovirus status from the catalog of TCR beta chain sequences. In a later analysis, V and J genes were assigned by comparing TCR nucleotide sequences against IMGT/GENE-DB human TR gene sequences. In a later analysis, CDR3 sequences and most-parsimonious VDJ recombination scenarios were assigned using the TCRdist pipeline. In a later analysis, every TCR beta chain was defined by the combination of its CDR3 amino acid sequence and its V-gene family, and reads without a unique V-gene family were dropped. As a way to deal with suspected cross-contamination and a sequencing artifact, a later analysis dropped hundreds of nucleotide sequences that were highly shared and had low generation probability. In a later analysis, a clonal expansion index was calculated for each public chain from normalized within-repertoire ranks of inferred template counts. In a later analysis, generation probabilities were computed with a VDJ recombination model fitted to out-of-frame rearrangements, and the resulting probabilities were checked against IGoR. Hypergeometric tests were used in a later analysis to score TCR-TCR, TCR-HLA and TCR-CMV co-occurrence, with a repertoire-size bias correction applied to the TCR pairs. In a later analysis, false discovery rates were estimated by permuting HLA or CMV assignments 20 times. In a later analysis, co-occurring TCRs were grouped with DBSCAN, and TCRdist sequence similarity was added when clustering was performed within HLA-allele-positive subsets. Repertoires with fewer than 30,000 or more than 120,000 public chains, plus five repertoires with anomalous nucleotide sharing, were excluded from co-occurrence clustering. Here the immuneACCESS table is served through TCRdb, limited to in-frame sequences with V and J called. Missing clones are a known gap in these copies; in checked studies unresolved V genes cover under half, and the rest lacks a known reason. The V and J calls and clone size were taken over from that table, and D and trimming were inferred from the DNA. The table for this sample records tens of thousands of clones. 3.6% of the sample rests with the top ten.

The germline V gene (reference sequence) specifies MNHEY as CDR1 and SMNVEV as CDR2. Reading from cysteine to phenylalanine, the CDR3 counts 13 amino acids. Here the CDR3 DNA is all that survives: 39 bases in frame from base 1. V is clipped by 6 bases and J by 6 bases, and the sequence between their germline boundaries is 14 bases long. The cohort comprised around 690 healthy bone marrow donors. All cohort members were sampled while nominally healthy, although unrecorded immune exposures were likely present. The donor was CMV seronegative and was included in the group of about 400 seronegative cohort members. A peripheral blood sample was provided by each donor, and peripheral blood mononuclear cells were used for TCR beta sequencing. Genomic DNA was extracted from the blood cell samples with the Qiagen DNeasy Blood Extraction Kit.

The sequencing input was PBMCs. The chain employs TRBV27 and TRBJ1-2; a confident D gene designation cannot be given. The sequence was collected from a woman under 30 in good health and CMV-seronegative. The DNA reads as follows: TGTGCCAGCAGGCAACCCCCGGCGGATGGCTACACCTTC. Translated, it reads CASRQPPADGYTF.